The clone carrying this T cell receptor (beta chain) was recorded a few times. Its antigen is unidentified. CDR1 and CDR2 (germline): SNHLY, FYNNEI. The ends were cut back, 1 base at V and 7 bases at J, with 14 bases in the middle. CDR3 length equals 15 residues. The sample comes from a study of early T cells in non-severe SARS-CoV-2 infection. Study at large: Unpaired chains resulted from sequencing bulk RNA of unsorted whole blood. Notes on the study in general: A preference for anti-spike CD8 responses marked VDJdb matching, which missed private and CD4 specificities.

Molecules of cDNA were individually given unique molecular identifiers that were attached to them. TCRdb processed the 5' RACE reads anew with MiXCR; each CDR3 protein has one entry. This table holds fewer than 65,000 distinct CDR3 sequences, around 12% found once. The sequence was obtained from an adult who was a healthcare worker with PCR-confirmed SARS-CoV-2 infection or an uninfected control (not recorded which). The gene calls are TRBV2 and TRBJ2-1; D perhaps matches TRBD1 (5 bases). The sample taken for sequencing was whole blood. In nucleotides, the CDR3 is TGTGCCAGCAGTGAAGGGCAGGGCTTTGGGAATGAGCAGTTCTTC. As protein: CASSEGQGFGNEQFF.